The present TCR beta chain was sequenced within a study of T cells in Graves' hyperthyroidism and ophthalmopathy. In germline, CDR1 is DFQATT, CDR2 SNEGSKA (reference sequence). The CDR3 runs to 14 residues. V lost 4 bases and J 2 bases, leaving 15 bases between the germline ends. What was amplified from RNA transcripts were TCR beta CDR3 regions. During a first-round RT-PCR of the TCR CDR3, the HTBI primer set was used. TCRdb independently ran MiXCR on the multiplex PCR reads; one entry per CDR3 protein. The data contain 490,000 or so distinct CDR3 sequences, around a fifth of them singletons. The receptor was derived from an older woman with Graves' ophthalmopathy. Sequenced sample: blood. This rearrangement joins TRBV20-1 to TRBJ2-7, with D hard to call. In DNA, the CDR3 is TGCAGTGCTACATCGGGCCTCCACCCCTACGAGCAGTACTTC. Its protein product is CSATSGLHPYEQYF.